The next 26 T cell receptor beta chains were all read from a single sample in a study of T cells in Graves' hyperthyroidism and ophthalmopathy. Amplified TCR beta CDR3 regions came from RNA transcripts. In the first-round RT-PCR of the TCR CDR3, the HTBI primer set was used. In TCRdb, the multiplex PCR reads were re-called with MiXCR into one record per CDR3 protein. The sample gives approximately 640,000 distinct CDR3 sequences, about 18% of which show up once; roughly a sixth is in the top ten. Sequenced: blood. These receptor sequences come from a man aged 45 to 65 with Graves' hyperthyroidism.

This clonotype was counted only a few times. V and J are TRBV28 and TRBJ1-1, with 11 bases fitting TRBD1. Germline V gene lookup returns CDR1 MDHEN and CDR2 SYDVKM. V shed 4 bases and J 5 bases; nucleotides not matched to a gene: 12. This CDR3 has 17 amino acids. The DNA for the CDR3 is TGTGCCAGCAGTTCCTTTGGGACAGGGGGAGGAGGGACTGAAGCTTTCTTT. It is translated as CASSSFGTGGGGTEAFF.

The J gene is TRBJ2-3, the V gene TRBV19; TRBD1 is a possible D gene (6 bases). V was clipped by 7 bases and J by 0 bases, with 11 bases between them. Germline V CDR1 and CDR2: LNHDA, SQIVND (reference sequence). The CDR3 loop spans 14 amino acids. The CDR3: CASTPGESTDTQYF. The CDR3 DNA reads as TGTGCCAGTACCCCAGGGGAAAGCACAGATACGCAGTATTTT.

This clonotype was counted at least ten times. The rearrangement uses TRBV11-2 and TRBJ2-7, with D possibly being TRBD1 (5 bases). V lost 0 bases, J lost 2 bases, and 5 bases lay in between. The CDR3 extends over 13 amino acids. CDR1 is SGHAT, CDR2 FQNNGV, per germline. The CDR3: CASSLEGAYEQYF. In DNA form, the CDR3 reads TGTGCCAGCAGCTTAGAAGGGGCCTACGAGCAGTACTTC.

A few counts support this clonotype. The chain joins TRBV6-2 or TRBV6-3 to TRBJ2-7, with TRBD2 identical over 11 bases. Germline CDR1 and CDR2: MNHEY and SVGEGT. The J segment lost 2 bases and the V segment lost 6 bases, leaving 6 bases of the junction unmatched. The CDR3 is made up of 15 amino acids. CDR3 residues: CASRQTSGSAYEQYF. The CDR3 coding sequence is TGTGCCAGCAGACAAACTAGCGGGAGTGCCTACGAGCAGTACTTC.

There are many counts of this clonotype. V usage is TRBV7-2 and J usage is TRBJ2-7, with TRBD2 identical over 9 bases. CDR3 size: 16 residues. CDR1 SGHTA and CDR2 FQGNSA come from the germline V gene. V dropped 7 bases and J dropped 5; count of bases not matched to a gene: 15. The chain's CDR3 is CASTQWLAGGPNEQYF. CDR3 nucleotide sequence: TGTGCCAGCACACAGTGGCTCGCGGGAGGGCCCAACGAGCAGTACTTC.

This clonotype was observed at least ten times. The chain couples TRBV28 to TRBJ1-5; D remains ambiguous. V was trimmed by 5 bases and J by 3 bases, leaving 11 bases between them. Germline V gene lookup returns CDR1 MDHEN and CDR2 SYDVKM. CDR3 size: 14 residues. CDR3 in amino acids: CASSPYSINQPQHF. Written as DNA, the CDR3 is TGTGCCAGCAGTCCGTACAGTATCAATCAGCCCCAGCATTTT.

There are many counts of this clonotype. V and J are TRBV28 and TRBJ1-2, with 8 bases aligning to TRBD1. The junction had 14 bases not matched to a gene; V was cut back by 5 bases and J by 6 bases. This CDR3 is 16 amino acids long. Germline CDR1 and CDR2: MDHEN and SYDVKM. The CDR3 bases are TGTGCCAGCAGTATCAACAGGGGGAGTCAACGTGATGGCTACACCTTC. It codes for CASSINRGSQRDGYTF.

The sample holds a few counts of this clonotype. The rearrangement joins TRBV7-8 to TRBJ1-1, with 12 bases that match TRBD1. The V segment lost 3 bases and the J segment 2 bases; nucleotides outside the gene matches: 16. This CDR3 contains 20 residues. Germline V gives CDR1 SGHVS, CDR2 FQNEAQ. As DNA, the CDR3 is TGTGCCAGCAGCTTCCCCTTCCGGGACAGGGGGCGGTGGGAAAACACTGAAGCTTTCTTT. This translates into CASSFPFRDRGRWENTEAFF.

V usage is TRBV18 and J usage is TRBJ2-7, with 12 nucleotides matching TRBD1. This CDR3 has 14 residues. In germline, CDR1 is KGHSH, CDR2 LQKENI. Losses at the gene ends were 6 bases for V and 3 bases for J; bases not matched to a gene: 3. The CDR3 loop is CASSGTGGNYEQYF. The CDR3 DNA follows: TGTGCCAGCTCTGGGACAGGGGGCAACTACGAGCAGTACTTC.

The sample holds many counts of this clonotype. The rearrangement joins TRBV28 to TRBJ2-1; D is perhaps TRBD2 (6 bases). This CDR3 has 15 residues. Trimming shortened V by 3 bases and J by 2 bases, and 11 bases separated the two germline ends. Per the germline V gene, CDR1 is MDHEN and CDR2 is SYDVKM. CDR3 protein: CASSLIGRAYNEQFF. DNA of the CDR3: TGTGCCAGCAGTTTGATCGGGAGAGCCTACAATGAGCAGTTCTTC.

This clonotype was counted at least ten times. The CDR3 region is CSGTGDGELFF. The CDR3 bases are TGCAGCGGAACAGGGGACGGGGAGCTGTTTTTT. The chain combines TRBV20-1 with TRBJ2-2; 7 nucleotides agree with TRBD1. The CDR3 is 11 amino acids. Looked up from germline, CDR1 is DFQATT and CDR2 is SNEGSKA (reference sequence).

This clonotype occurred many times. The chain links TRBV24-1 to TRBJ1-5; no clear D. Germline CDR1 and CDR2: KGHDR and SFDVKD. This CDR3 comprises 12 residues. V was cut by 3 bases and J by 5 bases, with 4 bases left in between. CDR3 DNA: TGTGCCACCAGTGATGGGGATCAGCCCCAGCATTTT. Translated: CATSDGDQPQHF.

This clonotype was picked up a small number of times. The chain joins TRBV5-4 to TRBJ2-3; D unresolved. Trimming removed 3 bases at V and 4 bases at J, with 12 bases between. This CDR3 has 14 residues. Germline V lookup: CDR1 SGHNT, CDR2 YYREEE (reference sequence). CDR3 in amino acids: CASSSLGSADTQYF. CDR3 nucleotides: TGTGCCAGCAGCTCATTAGGATCGGCAGATACGCAGTATTTT.

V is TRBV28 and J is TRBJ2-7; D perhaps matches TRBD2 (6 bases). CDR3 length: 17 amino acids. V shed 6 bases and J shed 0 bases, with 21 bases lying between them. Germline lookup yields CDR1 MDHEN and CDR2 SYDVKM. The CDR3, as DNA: TGTGCCAGCAGACCCAGATGGGGCGGGATACTCTCCTACGAGCAGTACTTC. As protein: CASRPRWGGILSYEQYF.

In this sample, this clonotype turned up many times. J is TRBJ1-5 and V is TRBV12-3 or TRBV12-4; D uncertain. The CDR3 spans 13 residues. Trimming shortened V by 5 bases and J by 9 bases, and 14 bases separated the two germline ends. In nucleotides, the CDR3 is TGTGCCAGCAGTCCCTGGGCCGAAGGGCCCCAGCATTTT. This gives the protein CASSPWAEGPQHF.

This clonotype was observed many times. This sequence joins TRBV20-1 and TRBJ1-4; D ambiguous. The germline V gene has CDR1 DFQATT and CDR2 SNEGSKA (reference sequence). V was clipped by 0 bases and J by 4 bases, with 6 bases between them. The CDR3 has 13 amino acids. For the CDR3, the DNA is TGCAGTGCTAGAGAATTGGGTAATGAAAAACTGTTTTTT. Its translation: CSARELGNEKLFF.

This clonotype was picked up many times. CDR3 DNA sequence: TGCGCCAGCAGCCAAGAGGGGAGACTAGCACGACCGGGTGAGCAGTTCTTC. It codes for CASSQEGRLARPGEQFF. The V and J genes are TRBV4-1 and TRBJ2-1; 7 bases line up with TRBD2. Germline CDR1 MGHRA, CDR2 YSYEKL. The junction had 14 bases not matched to a gene; V was cut back by 0 bases and J by 9 bases. CDR3 length equals 17 residues.

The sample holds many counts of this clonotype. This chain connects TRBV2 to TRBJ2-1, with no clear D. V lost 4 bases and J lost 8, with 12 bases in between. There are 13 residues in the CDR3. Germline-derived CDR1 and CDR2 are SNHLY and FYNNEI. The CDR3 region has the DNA TGTGCCAGCAGTGTCCCAGCGACCGATGAGCAGTTCTTC. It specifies CASSVPATDEQFF.

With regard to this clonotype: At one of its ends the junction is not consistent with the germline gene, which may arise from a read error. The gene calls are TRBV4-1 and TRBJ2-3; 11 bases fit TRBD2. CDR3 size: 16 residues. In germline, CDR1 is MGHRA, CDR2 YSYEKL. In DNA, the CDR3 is TGCGCCAGCAGCACCCGTTTAGCGGGAGGGTCAGATATGCAGTATTTT. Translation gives CASSTRLAGGSDMQYF.

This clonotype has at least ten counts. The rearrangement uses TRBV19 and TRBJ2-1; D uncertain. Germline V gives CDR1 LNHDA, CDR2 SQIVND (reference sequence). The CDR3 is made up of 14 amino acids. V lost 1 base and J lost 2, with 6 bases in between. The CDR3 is CASSIGGTYNEQFF. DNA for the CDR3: TGTGCCAGTAGTATAGGCGGAACCTACAATGAGCAGTTCTTC.

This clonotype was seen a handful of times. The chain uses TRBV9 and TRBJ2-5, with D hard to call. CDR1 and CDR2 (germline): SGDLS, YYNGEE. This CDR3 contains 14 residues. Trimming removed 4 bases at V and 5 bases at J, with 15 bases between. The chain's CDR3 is CASSPGPYPETQYF. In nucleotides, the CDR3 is TGTGCCAGCAGCCCCGGGCCCTACCCGGAGACCCAGTACTTC.

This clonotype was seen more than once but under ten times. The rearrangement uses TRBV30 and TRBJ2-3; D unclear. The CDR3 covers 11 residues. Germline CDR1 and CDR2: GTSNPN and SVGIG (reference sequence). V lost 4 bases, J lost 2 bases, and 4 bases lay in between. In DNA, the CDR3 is TGTGCCTGGAAATTCACAGATACGCAGTATTTT. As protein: CAWKFTDTQYF.

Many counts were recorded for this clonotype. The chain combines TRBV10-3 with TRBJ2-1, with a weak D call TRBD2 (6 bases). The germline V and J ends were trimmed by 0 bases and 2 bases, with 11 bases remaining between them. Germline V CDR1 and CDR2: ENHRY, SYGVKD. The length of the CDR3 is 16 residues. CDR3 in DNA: TGTGCCATCAGTGAGTCGGTAGCGGATACCTACAATGAGCAGTTCTTC. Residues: CAISESVADTYNEQFF.

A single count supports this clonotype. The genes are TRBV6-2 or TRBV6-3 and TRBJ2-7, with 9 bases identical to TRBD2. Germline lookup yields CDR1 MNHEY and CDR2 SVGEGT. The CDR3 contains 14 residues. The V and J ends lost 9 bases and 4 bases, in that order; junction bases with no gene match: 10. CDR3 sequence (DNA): TGTGCCAGTAGAAGCGGGAGGAAACCATACGAGCAGTACTTC. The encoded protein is CASRSGRKPYEQYF.

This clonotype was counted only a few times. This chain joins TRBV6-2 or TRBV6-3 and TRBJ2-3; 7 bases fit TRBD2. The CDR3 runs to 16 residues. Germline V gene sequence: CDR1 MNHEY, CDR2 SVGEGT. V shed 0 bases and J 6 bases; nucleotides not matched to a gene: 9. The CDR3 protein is CASSYSGEGLSDTQYF. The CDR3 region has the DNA TGTGCCAGCAGTTACTCGGGGGAGGGCCTCTCTGATACGCAGTATTTT.

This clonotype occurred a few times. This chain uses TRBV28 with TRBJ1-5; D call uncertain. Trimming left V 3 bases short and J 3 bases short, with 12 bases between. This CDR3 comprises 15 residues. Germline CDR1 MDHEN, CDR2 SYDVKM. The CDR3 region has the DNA TGTGCCAGCAGTTTTAGGTGGCAAGTCAATCAGCCCCAGCATTTT. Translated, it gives CASSFRWQVNQPQHF.